The 20 T cell receptor beta chains below all came from one sample that was sequenced in a study of human CD8 memory T cell subsets. UMI-labeled 5' RACE produced the TCR beta libraries. TCRdb re-called the 5' RACE reads and gives one entry per CDR3 protein, without DNA. Its listing shows 15,000 to 20,000 distinct CDR3 sequences. Sample: CD8+ stem-like memory T cells (TSCM and TCM) sorted from PBMCs. The subset was: stem-like memory CD8 T cells (TSTEM), CCR7+ PD-1- TIGIT-. The receptors stem from a human donor in good health.

This chain's CDR3 is CASRTSPRDRGTQYF. The chain couples TRBV12-2 to TRBJ2-5; the TRBD1 assignment by TCRdb is unverifiable without DNA. TRBV12-2 counts as a pseudogene. The length of the CDR3 is 15 residues.

The J gene is TRBJ1-1, the V gene TRBV12-3 or TRBV12-4. The CDR3 is 11 amino acids. CDR3 in amino acids: CASNMNTEAFF.

The chain links TRBV10-3 to TRBJ2-3; TCRdb's D call of TRBD2 is untestable without DNA. Germline CDR1 is ENHRY and CDR2 is SYGVKD. CDR3 length: 16 amino acids. The CDR3: CAISESLAGLTDTQYF.

V usage is TRBV7-9 and J usage is TRBJ2-1; TCRdb indicates TRBD1, and absent DNA this call remains unverified. The germline CDR1 and CDR2 sequences are SEHNR and FQNEAQ (reference sequence). The CDR3 is 12 residues long. The CDR3: CASTPRVNEQFF.

The rearrangement joins TRBV2 to TRBJ2-2. The CDR3 contains 13 residues. Germline loops: CDR1 SNHLY, CDR2 FYNNEI. CDR3 protein: CASSEFGWSELFF. Supplemented by reference TRBV2 and TRBJ2-2, the full variable domain reads EPEVTQTPSHQVTQMGQEVILRCVPISNHLYFYWYRQILGQKVEFLVSFYNNEISEKSEIFDDQFSVERPDGSNFTLKIRSTKLEDSAMYFCASSEFGWSELFFGEGSRLTVL.

Frequency places this clonotype as medium-sized. V is TRBV3-1 and J is TRBJ1-1. The CDR3 totals 12 residues. Germline V gene lookup returns CDR1 LGHDT and CDR2 YNNKEL (reference sequence). The CDR3 loop is CASSQGSTEAFF. The full variable domain, in which reference TRBV3-1 and TRBJ1-1 provide the parts outside the CDR3, is DTAVSQTPKYLVTQMGNDKSIKCEQNLGHDTMYWYKQDSKKFLKIMFSYNNKELIINETVPNRFSPKSPDKAHLNLHINSLELGDSAVYFCASSQGSTEAFFGQGTRLTVV.

The chain links TRBV29-1 to TRBJ2-7; with no DNA, the TCRdb D assignment of TRBD1 cannot be verified. The CDR3 contains 13 residues. CDR1 SQVTM and CDR2 ANQGSEA come from the germline V gene. The CDR3 reads CSVGVDTSYEQYF.

The chain has TRBV15 and TRBJ2-3. In germline, CDR1 is LNHNV, CDR2 YYDKDF (reference sequence). There are 14 residues in the CDR3. The CDR3 protein is CATSRESSTDTQYF.

This rearrangement joins TRBV4-1 to TRBJ1-2; the D call of TRBD1 rests on TCRdb alone, since no DNA is present to check it. Germline values: CDR1 MGHRA, CDR2 YSYEKL. This CDR3 is 16 amino acids long. The CDR3 sequence: CASSRDQGFSNYGYTF.

The chain has TRBV7-9 and TRBJ2-7; checking the TCRdb D call of TRBD2 is not possible without DNA. The CDR3 is made up of 14 amino acids. Germline values: CDR1 SEHNR, CDR2 FQNEAQ (reference sequence). CDR3 protein: CASSTTSGSDEQYF.

The rearrangement links TRBV11-2 to TRBJ2-2. In germline, CDR1 is SGHAT, CDR2 FQNNGV. This CDR3 is built from 12 residues. The CDR3 reads CASSFNTGELFF.

The rearrangement links TRBV28 to TRBJ2-1; TCRdb designates TRBD2, a call that cannot be tested without DNA. The CDR3 is 14 amino acids. CDR1 is MDHEN and CDR2 is SYDVKM in the germline V gene. CDR3 protein: CASSRGRGLNEQFF.

The chain joins TRBV6-5 to TRBJ1-6. The CDR3 loop spans 13 amino acids. Germline CDR1 MNHEY, CDR2 SVGAGI. CDR3 amino acids: CASRGPWDGTLHF.

This chain connects TRBV20-1 to TRBJ2-1; the TCRdb D gene call, TRBD2, has no DNA to confirm it. The CDR3 sequence is 12 residues long. Germline V gene lookup returns CDR1 DFQATT and CDR2 SNEGSKA (reference sequence). The CDR3 region is CSARLASIEQFF.

This chain links TRBV21-1 with TRBJ1-5; TCRdb selects TRBD1, and the lack of DNA leaves this call unchecked. TRBV21-1 is a documented pseudogene. This CDR3 comprises 19 residues. CDR3: CASSIPRDRGRLSNQPQHF.

Frequency places this clonotype as medium-sized. The J gene is TRBJ2-7, the V gene TRBV7-9; TCRdb's D call, TRBD1, is unchecked because there is no DNA. The CDR3 has 13 residues. Germline V lookup: CDR1 SEHNR, CDR2 FQNEAQ (reference sequence). CDR3 region: CASSSRGRYEQYF.

The rearrangement joins TRBV7-9 to TRBJ2-3; the TRBD1 assignment by TCRdb is unverifiable without DNA. Germline CDR1 SEHNR, CDR2 FQNEAQ (reference sequence). The CDR3 loop spans 15 amino acids. The CDR3 loop reads CASSLSGGAKDTQYF.

CDR3 in amino acids: CSARGEGRNYNSPLHF. The chain is built from TRBV20-1 and TRBJ1-6. This CDR3 contains 16 residues. The germline gives CDR1 DFQATT, CDR2 SNEGSKA (reference sequence).

The rearrangement joins TRBV6-5 to TRBJ2-5; TCRdb lists TRBD2, though no DNA is available to test this call. CDR3 length: 16 residues. CDR1 is MNHEY, CDR2 SVGAGI, per germline. This CDR3 reads CASSELAGLAQETQYF.

This clonotype is classed as medium-sized by frequency. This sequence joins TRBV19 and TRBJ2-7. The CDR3 spans 14 residues. Germline assignment: CDR1 LNHDA and CDR2 SQIVND (reference sequence). CDR3 amino acids: CASSMSASANEQYF.